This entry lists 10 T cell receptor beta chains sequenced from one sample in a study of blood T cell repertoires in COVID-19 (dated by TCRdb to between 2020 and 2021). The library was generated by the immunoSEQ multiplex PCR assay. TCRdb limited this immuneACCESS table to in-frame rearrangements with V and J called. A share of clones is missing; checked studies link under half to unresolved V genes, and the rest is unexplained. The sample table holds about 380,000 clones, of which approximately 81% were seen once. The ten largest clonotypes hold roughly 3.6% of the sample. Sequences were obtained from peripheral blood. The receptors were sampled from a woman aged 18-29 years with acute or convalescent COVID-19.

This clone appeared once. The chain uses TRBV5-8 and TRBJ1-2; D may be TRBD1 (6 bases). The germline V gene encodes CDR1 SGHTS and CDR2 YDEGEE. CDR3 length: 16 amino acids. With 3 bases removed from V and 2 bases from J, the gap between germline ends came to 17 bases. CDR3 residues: CASSSDRSTLNYGYTF. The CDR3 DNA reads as TGTGCCAGCAGCTCCGACAGGTCCACTCTCAACTATGGCTACACCTTC.

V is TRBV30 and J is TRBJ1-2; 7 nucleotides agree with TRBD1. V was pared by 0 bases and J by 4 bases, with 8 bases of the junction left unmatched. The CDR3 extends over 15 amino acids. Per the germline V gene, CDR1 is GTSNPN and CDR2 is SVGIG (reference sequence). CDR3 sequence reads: CAWSVRQGPLYGYTF. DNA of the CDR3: TGTGCCTGGAGTGTACGACAGGGTCCGCTCTATGGCTACACCTTC. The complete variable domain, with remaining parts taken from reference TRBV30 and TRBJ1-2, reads SQTIHQWPATLVQPVGSPLSLECTVEGTSNPNLYWYRQAAGRGLQLLFYSVGIGQISSEVPQNLSASRPQDRQFILSSKKLLLSDSGFYLCAWSVRQGPLYGYTFGSGTRLTVV.

The CDR3 loop is CASRVGVFTQYF. CDR3 sequence (DNA): TGTGCCAGCAGGGTAGGGGTGTTTACGCAGTATTTT. V and J are TRBV12-3 or TRBV12-4 and TRBJ2-3; weak D call: TRBD1 (5 bases). The germline V and J ends were trimmed by 6 bases and 8 bases, with 12 bases remaining between them. The CDR3 has 12 amino acids.

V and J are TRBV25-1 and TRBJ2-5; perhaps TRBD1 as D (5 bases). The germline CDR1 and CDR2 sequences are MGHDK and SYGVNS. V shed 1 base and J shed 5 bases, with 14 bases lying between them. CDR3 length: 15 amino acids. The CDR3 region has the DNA TGTGCCAGCAGTGAATCTTACAGGTCGAAGGAGACCCAGTACTTC. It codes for CASSESYRSKETQYF.

The CDR3 coding sequence is TGTGCCAGCACTCCGACAGGGGTGAGGACCGGGGAGCTGTTTTTT. It codes for CASTPTGVRTGELFF. The chain uses TRBV2 and TRBJ2-2; the match to TRBD1 covers 8 bases. V dropped 7 bases and J dropped 5; count of bases not matched to a gene: 9. This CDR3 is 15 amino acids long. Per the germline V gene, CDR1 is SNHLY and CDR2 is FYNNEI.

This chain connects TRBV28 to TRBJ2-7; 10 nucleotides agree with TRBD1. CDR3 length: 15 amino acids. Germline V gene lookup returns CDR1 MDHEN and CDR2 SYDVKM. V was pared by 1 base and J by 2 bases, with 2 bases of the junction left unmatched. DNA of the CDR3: TGTGCCAGCAGTTTATCGGGACAGGGGACCTACGAGCAGTACTTC. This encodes CASSLSGQGTYEQYF.

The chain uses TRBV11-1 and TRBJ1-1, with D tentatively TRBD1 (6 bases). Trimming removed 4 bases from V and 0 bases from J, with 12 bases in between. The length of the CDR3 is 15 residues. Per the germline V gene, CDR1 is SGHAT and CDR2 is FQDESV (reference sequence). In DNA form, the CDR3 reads TGTGCCAGCAGCTGGCCGGGACAAATGAACACTGAAGCTTTCTTT. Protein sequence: CASSWPGQMNTEAFF.

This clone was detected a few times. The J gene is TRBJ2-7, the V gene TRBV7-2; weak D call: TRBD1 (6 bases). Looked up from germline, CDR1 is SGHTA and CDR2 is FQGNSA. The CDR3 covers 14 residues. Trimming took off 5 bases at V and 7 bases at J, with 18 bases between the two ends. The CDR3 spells CASSPTGTPGEQYF. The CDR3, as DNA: TGTGCCAGCAGCCCAACAGGGACCCCTGGGGAGCAGTACTTC.

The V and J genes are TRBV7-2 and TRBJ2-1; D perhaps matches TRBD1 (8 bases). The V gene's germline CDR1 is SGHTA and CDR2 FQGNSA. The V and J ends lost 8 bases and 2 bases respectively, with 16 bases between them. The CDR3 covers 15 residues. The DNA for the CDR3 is TGTGCCAGCTTGAGCGGGACAGGTCCCTACAATGAGCAGTTCTTC. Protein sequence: CASLSGTGPYNEQFF.

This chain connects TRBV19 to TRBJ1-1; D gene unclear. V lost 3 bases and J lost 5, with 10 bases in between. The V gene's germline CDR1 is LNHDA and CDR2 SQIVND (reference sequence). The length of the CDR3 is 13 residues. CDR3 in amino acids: CASSMGGETEAFF. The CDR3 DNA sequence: TGTGCCAGTAGTATGGGCGGGGAGACTGAAGCTTTCTTT.